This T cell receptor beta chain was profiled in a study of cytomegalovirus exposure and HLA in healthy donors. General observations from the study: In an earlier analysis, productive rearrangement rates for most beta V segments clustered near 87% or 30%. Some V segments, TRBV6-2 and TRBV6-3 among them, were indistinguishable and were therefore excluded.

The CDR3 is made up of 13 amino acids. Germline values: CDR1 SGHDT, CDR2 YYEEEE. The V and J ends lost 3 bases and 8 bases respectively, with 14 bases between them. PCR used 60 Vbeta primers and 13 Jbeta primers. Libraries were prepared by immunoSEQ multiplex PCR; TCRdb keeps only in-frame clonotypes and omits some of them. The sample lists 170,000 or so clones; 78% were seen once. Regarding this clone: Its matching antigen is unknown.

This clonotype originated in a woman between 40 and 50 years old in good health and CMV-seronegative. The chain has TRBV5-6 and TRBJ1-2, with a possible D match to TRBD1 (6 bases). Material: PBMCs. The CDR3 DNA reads TGTGCCAGCAGCTCGCCGACAGGCGGGGGCTACACCTTC. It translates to CASSSPTGGGYTF.